This T cell receptor (beta chain) was observed in a study of spatial heterogeneity in lung cancer. Study context: The count of detected beta-chain sequences consistently exceeded that of alpha-chain sequences. Averaged across combinations, each unique TCR and UMI pairing appeared more than ten times in raw reads, which were uncorrected. Study observations and caveats: Intratumoral expanded alpha and beta TCR counts were found to track tumor mutation counts.

TCRdb reanalysed the 5' RACE reads using MiXCR and keeps one entry per CDR3 protein. This table holds 1,400 to 1,500 distinct CDR3 sequences, roughly 13% found once. At least ten counts were recorded for this clonotype. The antigen is undetermined. Indicated time point: sample taken at primary tumor resection. A total of approximately 75 untreated early-stage non-small cell lung cancer patients served as donors. Sequencing of whole RNA from tumor, nontumor lung or frozen PBMC involved no sorting. V was pared by 1 base and J by 12 bases, with 16 bases between. Germline V gene data show CDR1 as SGHAT and CDR2 as FQDESV (reference sequence). The length of the CDR3 is 14 residues.

The receptor was isolated from a female donor with early-stage non-small cell lung cancer. This chain uses TRBV11-1 with TRBJ2-1, with no clear D. The source was lung tumor tissue, collected at surgery. The CDR3 spells CASSLGRPPMVQFF. CDR3 coding DNA: TGTGCCAGCAGCTTAGGTCGGCCCCCTATGGTGCAGTTCTTC.